This is a list of T cell receptor beta chains from one sample in a study of blood T cell repertoires in COVID-19. Sequencing used immunoSEQ multiplex PCR; TCRdb keeps in-frame clones, though not all of them. The table shows some 180,000 clones, with roughly 88% occurring only once. The sequenced material came from peripheral blood. These receptors all stem from a man aged 50-59 years with COVID-19, enrolled during active disease. CDR3s include the opening cysteine and the closing phenylalanine or tryptophan. The D gene is left open where the match is weak. Clone size is shown for a subset of rows, as once, few, many or a class of expanded clone.

V gene,J gene,D gene,clone size,CDR3 protein,CDR3 DNA
TRBV5-1,TRBJ2-2,TRBD2,.,CASSYSGSENTGELFF,TGCGCCAGCAGCTACAGCGGGAGTGAAAACACCGGGGAGCTGTTTTTT
TRBV30,TRBJ1-2,.,.,CAWSPTTGSYTF,TGTGCCTGGAGTCCAACCACAGGGAGCTACACCTTC
TRBV5-6,TRBJ2-5,.,.,CASSFRETQYF,TGTGCCAGCAGCTTCCGGGAGACCCAGTACTTC
TRBV28,TRBJ2-3,.,.,CASSWGGTDTQYF,TGTGCCAGCAGTTGGGGGGGCACAGATACGCAGTATTTT
TRBV7-3,TRBJ2-1,TRBD2,.,CASSLSSSGGALEQFF,TGTGCCAGCAGCTTATCTAGCAGCGGGGGGGCCTTAGAGCAGTTCTTC
TRBV12-3/TRBV12-4,TRBJ2-5,.,.,CASSRTTQETQYF,TGTGCCAGCAGTCGGACTACTCAAGAGACCCAGTACTTC
TRBV25-1,TRBJ2-1,TRBD2,.,CASSEMGTSRDNEQFF,TGTGCCAGCAGTGAAATGGGGACTAGCCGCGACAATGAGCAGTTCTTC
TRBV7-9,TRBJ2-2,TRBD2,.,CASRPTSGIDTGELFF,TGTGCCAGCAGGCCGACTAGCGGGATCGACACCGGGGAGCTGTTTTTT
TRBV15,TRBJ1-4,TRBD1,.,CATSRDRAGGEKLFF,TGTGCCACCAGCAGAGATCGCGCAGGGGGAGAAAAACTGTTTTTT
TRBV6-5,TRBJ1-6,.,.,CASSISDTLTPLHF,TGTGCCAGCAGTATATCCGACACCCTAACTCCCCTCCACTTT
TRBV19,TRBJ2-4,TRBD1,.,CASSTTGTGGVAKNIQYF,TGTGCCAGTAGTACAACCGGGACAGGGGGTGTAGCCAAAAACATTCAGTACTTC
TRBV5-8,TRBJ2-5,.,.,CASSLQKETQYF,TGTGCCAGCAGCTTGCAAAAAGAGACCCAGTACTTC
TRBV11-3,TRBJ2-5,.,.,CASSSWDNQETQYF,TGTGCCAGCAGCTCTTGGGACAACCAAGAGACCCAGTACTTC
TRBV6-2/TRBV6-3,TRBJ2-2,TRBD2,.,CASSSTRGAGELFF,TGTGCCAGCAGCTCCACTCGGGGGGCCGGGGAGCTGTTTTTT
TRBV5-6,TRBJ2-2,TRBD1,.,CASSKQGAHDDGELFF,TGTGCCAGCAGCAAACAGGGGGCGCATGATGACGGGGAGCTGTTTTTT
TRBV30,TRBJ2-1,.,.,CAWMVGGGFINEQFF,TGTGCCTGGATGGTCGGGGGAGGTTTTATCAATGAGCAGTTCTTC
TRBV9,TRBJ2-3,TRBD2,.,CASSVGASGGYGSTDTQYF,TGTGCCAGCAGCGTAGGGGCTAGCGGGGGATACGGGAGCACAGATACGCAGTATTTT
TRBV7-8,TRBJ1-6,.,.,CASSLALPGLNSPLHF,TGTGCCAGCAGCTTAGCGCTTCCAGGGCTGAATTCACCCCTCCACTTT
TRBV6-4,TRBJ2-3,.,.,CASSERGLGDTQYF,TGTGCCAGCAGTGAAAGGGGTTTGGGAGATACGCAGTATTTT
TRBV7-8,TRBJ2-7,TRBD2,.,CASRSGLAGDHEQYF,TGTGCCAGCAGATCAGGACTAGCGGGAGATCACGAGCAGTACTTC
TRBV7-9,TRBJ2-1,TRBD2,.,CASSLALRLAGANEQFF,TGTGCCAGCAGCTTAGCGCTGCGGCTAGCGGGAGCCAATGAGCAGTTCTTC
TRBV7-2,TRBJ2-5,.,.,CASSLGSRETQYF,TGTGCCAGCAGCTTAGGGAGTAGAGAGACCCAGTACTTC
TRBV9,TRBJ2-1,TRBD2,once,CASSVALGTSGSGYNEQFF,TGTGCCAGCAGCGTAGCGTTAGGGACTAGCGGGAGTGGCTACAATGAGCAGTTCTTC
TRBV30,TRBJ1-1,.,.,CAWSETGMNTEAFF,TGTGCCTGGAGCGAGACAGGAATGAACACTGAAGCTTTCTTT
TRBV6-6,TRBJ2-5,TRBD2,.,CASSSGLRGGGETQYF,TGTGCCAGCAGTTCGGGACTCCGCGGGGGGGGAGAGACCCAGTACTTC
TRBV7-2,TRBJ2-7,TRBD2,.,CASSRGGSGAYEQYF,TGTGCCAGCAGCCGCGGCGGGAGTGGCGCCTACGAGCAGTACTTC
TRBV11-3,TRBJ2-1,TRBD2,.,CASSPGTMNNEQFF,TGTGCCAGCAGTCCCGGGACTATGAACAATGAGCAGTTCTTC
TRBV9,TRBJ2-3,TRBD2,.,CASSASGGAADTQYF,TGTGCCAGCAGCGCTAGCGGGGGGGCCGCAGATACGCAGTATTTT
TRBV7-2,TRBJ2-2,.,.,CASSLAGGTNTGELFF,TGTGCCAGCAGCTTAGCTGGGGGCACGAACACCGGGGAGCTGTTTTTT
TRBV7-9,TRBJ2-2,.,few,CASSQDTTNTGELFF,TGTGCCAGCAGCCAAGATACTACGAACACCGGGGAGCTGTTTTTT
TRBV6-5,TRBJ2-2,.,.,CASIRGGRTGGELFF,TGTGCCAGCATCCGCGGGGGCCGGACGGGCGGGGAGCTGTTTTTT
TRBV10-3,TRBJ1-6,TRBD1,.,CATRGTVNSPLHF,TGTGCCACCCGGGGGACAGTTAATTCACCCCTCCACTTT
TRBV28,TRBJ2-3,TRBD2,.,CASSSSSGSTDTQYF,TGTGCCAGCAGTTCCTCTAGCGGGAGCACAGATACGCAGTATTTT
TRBV6-5,TRBJ2-1,TRBD2,.,CASSYSGLADYNEQFF,TGTGCCAGCAGTTACTCGGGACTAGCGGACTACAATGAGCAGTTCTTC
TRBV11-2,TRBJ2-7,.,few,CASSLDVGILQPSYEQYF,TGTGCCAGCAGCTTAGATGTCGGAATACTACAACCCTCCTACGAGCAGTACTTC
TRBV29-1,TRBJ2-2,TRBD2,.,CSVGGLAGVDTGELFF,TGCAGCGTTGGGGGACTAGCGGGAGTAGACACCGGGGAGCTGTTTTTT
TRBV5-4,TRBJ1-1,TRBD1,once,CASSAGTGFSTEAFF,TGTGCCAGCAGCGCCGGGACAGGGTTCAGCACTGAAGCTTTCTTT
TRBV15,TRBJ2-3,.,.,CATSRDRDSTDTQYF,TGTGCCACCAGCAGAGACAGGGATAGCACAGATACGCAGTATTTT